Given below is one TCR beta chain in context. Its antigen is undetermined. The protocol was immunoSEQ multiplex PCR, while the TCRdb copy is restricted to in-frame clones and leaves out a portion. In the table there are around 120,000 clones, approximately 92% of which are singletons. This entry is derived from a study of T cell responses to AZD1222 COVID-19 vaccine. Study-wide points: In all cases, repertoires were sampled only after the peak T cell response. Baseline seropositivity characterized only a handful of AZD1222 recipients. Spike was spanned by vaccine-associated CD4 TCRs, which were dominant at 160-218 and 743-854.

The source material was peripheral blood, sampled 28 days after the second AZD1222 dose. The sequence derives from an adult who received the AZD1222 COVID-19 vaccine.

The CDR3 sequence is CASSLIARLAGGQETQYF. The CDR3 DNA sequence: TGTGCCAGCAGCTTAATAGCCCGACTAGCGGGGGGACAAGAGACCCAGTACTTC. V is TRBV11-3 and J is TRBJ2-5, with 13 bases fitting TRBD2. There are 18 residues in the CDR3. The V and J ends lost 2 bases and 2 bases, in that order; junction bases with no gene match: 8. CDR1 is SGHNT, CDR2 YENEEA, per germline.